The source of this T cell receptor (beta chain) is a study of cytomegalovirus exposure and HLA in healthy donors. It was with 60 Vbeta and 13 Jbeta primers that the PCR ran. The method was immunoSEQ multiplex PCR; TCRdb's version includes in-frame clones alone and lacks a portion of them. The sample contains 250,000 to 300,000 clones, about 90% of which appear only once. V gave up 3 bases and J gave up 2 bases, with 14 bases separating them. CDR3 length: 15 residues. Germline V gene lookup returns CDR1 MDHEN and CDR2 SYDVKM. Comment on this clone: Its antigen remains unknown.

Findings and caveats of the study: The study flagged approximately 180 TCR beta chains as cytomegalovirus-associated.

The TCR comes from a girl aged 2-10 years in good health and CMV-seronegative. Sequencing was done on a sample of PBMCs. The chain recombines TRBV28 with TRBJ2-7, with D uncertain. CDR3 in DNA: TGTGCCAGCAGTTTGGTCCAGGCCACGCCCTACGAGCAGTACTTC. Amino acids: CASSLVQATPYEQYF.